This TCR beta chain was sequenced during a study of blood T cell repertoires in COVID-19. Overall study context: Whether acute or convalescent, the COVID-19 samples came from the United States, Italy and Spain. PBMCs, B-cell-depleted T cells, or T cells were the source of the cDNA or gDNA that made up the material.

Study processing details: The assay estimated nucleated cells by amplifying reference gene primers. Here immunoSEQ multiplex PCR was the method, and the copy in TCRdb shows in-frame clones only, minus some. The V and J calls and clone size are taken from that table; D and trimming were inferred from the DNA. The sample shows roughly 230,000 clones, about 88% of them seen only once. This CDR3 is built from 14 residues. Germline CDR1 reads LNHDA; CDR2 reads SQIVND (reference sequence). V lost 5 bases to trimming and J lost 0 bases, with 10 bases between them. The sample holds a few counts of this clone.

The chain employs TRBV19 and TRBJ1-1, with a possible D match to TRBD1 (5 bases). This TCR derives from a man aged 40-50 years with acute or convalescent COVID-19. Sequencing was performed on peripheral blood. This chain's CDR3 is CASSPQGVNTEAFF. The CDR3 DNA reads TGTGCCAGTAGTCCCCAGGGTGTGAACACTGAAGCTTTCTTT.